Listed here are 12 T cell receptor beta chains from one sample, sequenced in a study of blood T cells in healthy people across ages. Then a second PCR, running roughly 6 to 11 cycles, was carried out with a sample-barcoded 5' primer and a J-beta primer mix. In TCRdb, the 5' RACE reads were re-called with MiXCR into one record per CDR3 protein. Of fewer than 900,000 distinct CDR3 sequences in the sample, roughly two fifths were seen once. The sequencing input was blood. The receptors here all came from a woman aged 55-70 years in good health.

The chain uses TRBV11-2 and TRBJ2-3; 7 positions agree with TRBD2. This CDR3 contains 16 residues. The germline CDR1 and CDR2 sequences are SGHAT and FQNNGV. J lost 2 bases, V lost 4 bases, and 9 bases had no gene match. CDR3 nucleotides: TGTGCCAGCAGCTCCGGGCTAGCGGAGTTCACAGATACGCAGTATTTT. As protein: CASSSGLAEFTDTQYF.

This clonotype was counted only a few times. The chain is built from TRBV6-6 and TRBJ1-2; the D gene is possibly TRBD1 (6 bases). Germline assignment: CDR1 MNHNY and CDR2 SVGAGI (reference sequence). The germline V and J ends were trimmed by 5 bases and 1 base, with 17 bases remaining between them. CDR3 length: 16 residues. The CDR3 nucleotides are TGTGCCAGCAGTCCACAAGGACAGCCCGTTAACTATGGCTACACCTTC. It specifies CASSPQGQPVNYGYTF.

The V and J genes are TRBV4-3 and TRBJ2-3; D is unclear. V lost 1 base and J lost 3, with 11 bases in between. This CDR3 contains 15 residues. Germline V gives CDR1 LGHNA, CDR2 YSLEER. The chain's CDR3 is CASSQGLGRTDTQYF. The CDR3 DNA sequence: TGCGCCAGCAGCCAAGGGCTGGGAAGGACAGATACGCAGTATTTT.

The table lists this clonotype with a few counts. The V gene is TRBV20-1, the J gene TRBJ1-1, with 7 bases aligning to TRBD1. The ends lost 6 bases at V and 1 base at J; junction bases unmatched: 5. CDR3 size: 13 residues. Per the germline V gene, CDR1 is DFQATT and CDR2 is SNEGSKA (reference sequence). CDR3 in DNA: TGCAGTGCCGCCGCAGGGGGGAACACTGAAGCTTTCTTT. This codes for CSAAAGGNTEAFF.

This clonotype showed up many times. The chain couples TRBV18 to TRBJ2-5; tentative D call: TRBD1 (5 bases). This CDR3 has 13 residues. Looked up from germline, CDR1 is KGHSH and CDR2 is LQKENI. V dropped 1 base and J dropped 2 bases, with 5 bases sitting between them. The CDR3 is CASSPRQQETQYF. CDR3 coding DNA: TGTGCCAGCTCACCACGACAGCAAGAGACCCAGTACTTC.

Many counts were recorded for this clonotype. This sequence joins TRBV12-3 or TRBV12-4 and TRBJ2-3; 9 nucleotides agree with TRBD2. CDR3 size: 14 residues. The junction had 3 bases not matched to a gene; V was cut back by 3 bases and J by 5 bases. CDR3 loop: CASSFGGGGDTQYF. The CDR3 nucleotides read TGTGCCAGCAGTTTTGGCGGGGGGGGAGATACGCAGTATTTT.

The sample holds a few counts of this clonotype. The junction departs from the called germline gene at one end, perhaps through a read error. The rearrangement uses TRBV4-2 and TRBJ2-7; 9 bases are shared with TRBD1. Per germline, CDR1 LGHNA and CDR2 YNFKEQ. This CDR3 is 16 amino acids long. The CDR3 region is CASRQANDRGFYEQYF. CDR3 sequence (DNA): TGTGCCAGCAGGCAAGCAAACGACAGGGGGTTCTACGAGCAGTACTTC.

CDR3 DNA sequence: TGCGCCAGCAGTGATGGACTAGCGGGGATGGATGAGCAGTTCTTC. Translated: CASSDGLAGMDEQFF. V is TRBV10-1 and J is TRBJ2-1; the match to TRBD2 covers 12 bases. The CDR3 consists of 15 residues. With V trimmed by 3 bases and J by 8 bases, 5 bases remained unmatched. CDR1 is WNHNN, CDR2 SYGVQD, per germline (reference sequence).

V and J are TRBV3-1 and TRBJ2-3; perhaps TRBD2 as D (5 bases). CDR3 length: 15 amino acids. V dropped 1 base and J dropped 4 bases, with 12 bases sitting between them. Germline CDR1 reads LGHDT; CDR2 reads YNNKEL (reference sequence). The CDR3 is CASSQVSGYADTQYF. CDR3 DNA: TGTGCCAGCAGCCAAGTGAGCGGTTACGCAGATACGCAGTATTTT.

This clonotype was detected a few times. The chain recombines TRBV20-1 with TRBJ1-5, with 7 bases fitting TRBD1. Per the germline V gene, CDR1 is DFQATT and CDR2 is SNEGSKA (reference sequence). Unmatched junction bases numbered 5, after V lost 6 bases and J lost 0 bases. CDR3 size: 14 residues. CDR3: CSANRGNSNQPQHF. CDR3 bases: TGCAGTGCAAACAGGGGAAATAGCAATCAGCCCCAGCATTTT.

The chain joins TRBV20-1 to TRBJ2-1; TRBD2 matches 9 bases. The CDR3 length is 14 residues. The V and J ends lost 3 bases and 4 bases, in that order; junction bases with no gene match: 4. Germline V lookup: CDR1 DFQATT, CDR2 SNEGSKA (reference sequence). CDR3 coding DNA: TGCAGTGCTAGCTCTAGCGGGGAATACAATGAGCAGTTCTTC. Amino acid sequence: CSASSSGEYNEQFF.

The J gene is TRBJ2-1, the V gene TRBV9; 8 nucleotides line up with TRBD2. Unmatched junction bases numbered 5, after V lost 3 bases and J lost 9 bases. The germline V gene has CDR1 SGDLS and CDR2 YYNGEE. This CDR3 region has 13 residues. The CDR3 sequence: CASSGGLGGEQFF. Here the CDR3 DNA reads TGTGCCAGCAGCGGGGGACTAGGAGGTGAGCAGTTCTTC.